One T cell receptor (beta chain) is described in this entry. As for treatment: around 19 received Ad26.COV2.S at low or high dose, single or two shots; about 5 received placebo; per-sample allocation not given. Sample collection was performed on day 63 after the first vaccine or placebo injection. There are 14 residues in the CDR3. V was trimmed by 5 bases and J by 3 bases, leaving 14 bases between them. The germline V gene encodes CDR1 MNHEY and CDR2 SMNVEV (reference sequence). Only in-frame clones appear in the TCRdb table, and some are missing; sequencing was by immunoSEQ multiplex PCR. The sample has approximately 460,000 clones; about 88% are singletons. These data originate in a study of Ad26.COV2.S vaccination and SARS-CoV-2 variants. The wider study: In the study, Ad26.COV2.S was injected intramuscularly once, or twice 56 days apart.

This TCR derives from a person between 18 and 65 years old who received the Ad26.COV2.S COVID-19 vaccine or a placebo. This sample comprised peripheral blood, obtained in a trial of Ad26.COV2.S vaccine versus placebo. This chain joins TRBV27 and TRBJ2-7, with D perhaps matching TRBD2 (5 bases). CDR3 sequence (DNA): TGTGCCAGCAGTCAGTCAGGTCGGGGCTACGAGCAGTACTTC. Its protein is CASSQSGRGYEQYF.